These 7 T cell receptor beta chains came from one sample sequenced in a study of cytomegalovirus exposure and HLA in healthy donors. Primers: 60 Vbeta forward and 13 Jbeta reverse. Sequencing used immunoSEQ multiplex PCR; TCRdb keeps in-frame clones, though not all of them. This table holds around 110,000 clones, around 81% found once. Sequences were obtained from PBMCs. The source of these receptors is a young woman in good health and CMV-seronegative.

This rearrangement joins TRBV28 to TRBJ1-2; a weak D match, TRBD1 (5 bases). V was cut by 5 bases and J by 4 bases, with 23 bases left in between. In germline, CDR1 is MDHEN, CDR2 SYDVKM. The CDR3 consists of 17 residues. The CDR3 protein is CASSGSDEGARSYGYTF. DNA of the CDR3: TGTGCCAGCAGTGGATCCGATGAAGGGGCCCGCTCCTATGGCTACACCTTC.

This chain uses TRBV5-1 with TRBJ1-5; unclear D gene. V lost 4 bases, J lost 5 bases, and 4 bases lay in between. The length of the CDR3 is 11 residues. Germline CDR1 reads SGHRS; CDR2 reads YFSETQ. Written as DNA, the CDR3 is TGCGCCAGCAGCCCGTATCAGCCCCAGCATTTT. Translation: CASSPYQPQHF. Supplemented by reference TRBV5-1 and TRBJ1-5, the full variable domain reads KAGVTQTPRYLIKTRGQQVTLSCSPISGHRSVSWYQQTPGQGLQFLFEYFSETQRNKGNFPGRFSGRQFSNSRSEMNVSTLELGDSALYLCASSPYQPQHFGDGTRLSIL.

V and J are TRBV7-2 and TRBJ2-6, with D possibly matching TRBD1 (5 bases). Between the trimmed V and J ends, which lost 5 bases and 4 bases, there was a span of 15 bases. There are 16 residues in the CDR3. From germline, CDR1 is SGHTA and CDR2 FQGNSA. In DNA, the CDR3 is TGTGCCAGCAGCCGGAGCAGGGTATCCGGGGCCAACGTCCTGACTTTC. Protein sequence: CASSRSRVSGANVLTF.

This chain connects TRBV6-1 to TRBJ1-1, with 10 bases that match TRBD1. CDR3 length: 15 amino acids. From germline, CDR1 is MNHNS and CDR2 SASEGT. V was pared by 3 bases and J by 5 bases, with 6 bases of the junction left unmatched. As DNA, the CDR3 is TGTGCCAGCAGTGATCTGACAGGGGGCTGGACTGAAGCTTTCTTT. It is translated as CASSDLTGGWTEAFF.

This rearrangement joins TRBV6-6 to TRBJ2-5, with a tentative D call TRBD1 (6 bases). The better agreement between TRBJ2-7 and the DNA end casts doubt on the J call. The CDR3 totals 13 residues. Germline lookup yields CDR1 MNHNY and CDR2 SVGAGI (reference sequence). The CDR3 region has the DNA TGTGCCAGCAGCCCTAGAGGGGGCTACGAGCAGTACTTC. This sequence encodes CASSPRGGYEQYF.

V is TRBV15 and J is TRBJ2-7; 9 bases map to TRBD1. Trimming at V came to 5 bases and at J to 0 bases, leaving 8 bases not matched to a gene. CDR3 length equals 16 residues. Germline V CDR1 and CDR2: LNHNV, YYDKDF (reference sequence). The CDR3 nucleotides read TGTGCCACCAGCCGGACTAGGGACAGGGCCTCCTACGAGCAGTACTTC. This codes for CATSRTRDRASYEQYF.

The V gene is TRBV4-3, the J gene TRBJ2-1; 9 bases map to TRBD2. Trimming at V came to 0 bases and at J to 2 bases, leaving 5 bases not matched to a gene. The CDR3 extends over 17 amino acids. Germline V gene data show CDR1 as LGHNA and CDR2 as YSLEER. This chain's CDR3 is CASSQDSGSGAYNEQFF. In nucleotides, the CDR3 is TGCGCCAGCAGCCAAGATAGCGGGAGTGGCGCCTACAATGAGCAGTTCTTC.